This T cell receptor (beta chain) was recovered during a study of T cell responses to AZD1222 COVID-19 vaccine. Comment on this clone: Its antigen is still unknown.

The length of the CDR3 is 12 residues. Germline V gene lookup returns CDR1 SNHLY and CDR2 FYNNEI. V was trimmed by 3 bases and J by 4 bases, leaving 6 bases between them. Study-wide findings and caveats: Baseline serology detected seropositivity in only a handful of AZD1222 recipients. Close to half of all spike-specific TCRs reportedly target regions of the variants that are unmutated. Clonal diversity may have been underestimated, and the donors were mostly white British, with more females than males. CD4 TCRs linked to vaccination spanned spike, dominating at 160-218 and 743-854.

Profiled with immunoSEQ multiplex PCR; TCRdb holds only in-frame clones, not every one. The table lists roughly 110,000 clones, approximately 90% of them singletons. Sample: peripheral blood, taken on day 0 of AZD1222 vaccination. This chain links TRBV2 with TRBJ1-2; D gene unclear. The sequence came from an adult in good health. The CDR3 reads CASSERPYGYTF. The CDR3 nucleotides read TGTGCCAGCAGTGAGAGGCCCTATGGCTACACCTTC.